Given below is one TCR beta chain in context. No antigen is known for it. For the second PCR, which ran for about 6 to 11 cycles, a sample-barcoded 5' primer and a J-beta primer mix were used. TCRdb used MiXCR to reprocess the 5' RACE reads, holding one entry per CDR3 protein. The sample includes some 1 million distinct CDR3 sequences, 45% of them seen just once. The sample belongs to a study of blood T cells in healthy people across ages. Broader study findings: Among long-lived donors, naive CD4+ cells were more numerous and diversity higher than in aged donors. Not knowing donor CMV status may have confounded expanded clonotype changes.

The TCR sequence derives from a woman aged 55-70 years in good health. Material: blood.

CDR3 bases: TGCAGTGCTAGCCGGCAGCCCCAAGAGACCCAGTACTTC. Its translation: CSASRQPQETQYF. V and J are TRBV20-1 and TRBJ2-5; D is unresolved. Trimming stripped 3 bases from V and 1 base from J, with 9 bases between. From germline, CDR1 is DFQATT and CDR2 SNEGSKA (reference sequence). This CDR3 contains 13 residues.